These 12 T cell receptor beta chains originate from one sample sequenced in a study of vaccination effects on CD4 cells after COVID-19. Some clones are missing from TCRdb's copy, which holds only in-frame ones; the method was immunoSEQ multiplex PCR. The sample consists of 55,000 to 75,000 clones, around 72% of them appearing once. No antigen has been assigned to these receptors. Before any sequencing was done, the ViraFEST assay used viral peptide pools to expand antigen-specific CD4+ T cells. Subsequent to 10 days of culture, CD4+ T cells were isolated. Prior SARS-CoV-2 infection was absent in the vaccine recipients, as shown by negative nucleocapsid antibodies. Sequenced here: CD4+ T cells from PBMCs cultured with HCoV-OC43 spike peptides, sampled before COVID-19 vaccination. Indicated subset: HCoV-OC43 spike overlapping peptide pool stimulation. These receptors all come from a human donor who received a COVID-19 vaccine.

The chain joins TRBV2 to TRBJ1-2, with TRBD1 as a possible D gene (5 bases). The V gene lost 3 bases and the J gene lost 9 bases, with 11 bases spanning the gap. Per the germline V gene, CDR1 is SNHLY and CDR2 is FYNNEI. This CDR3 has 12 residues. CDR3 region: CASSEGGNRYTF. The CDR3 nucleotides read TGTGCCAGCAGTGAGGGGGGGAATCGCTACACCTTC. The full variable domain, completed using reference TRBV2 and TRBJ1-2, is EPEVTQTPSHQVTQMGQEVILRCVPISNHLYFYWYRQILGQKVEFLVSFYNNEISEKSEIFDDQFSVERPDGSNFTLKIRSTKLEDSAMYFCASSEGGNRYTFGSGTRLTVV.

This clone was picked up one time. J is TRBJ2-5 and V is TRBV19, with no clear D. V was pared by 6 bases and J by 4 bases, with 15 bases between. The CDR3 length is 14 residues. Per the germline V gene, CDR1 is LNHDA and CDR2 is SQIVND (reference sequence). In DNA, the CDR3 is TGTGCCAGTAGGGTAGATAAGTTTCCAGAGACCCAGTACTTC. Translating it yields CASRVDKFPETQYF. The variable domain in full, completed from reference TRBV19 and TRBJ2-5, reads DGGITQSPKYLFRKEGQNVTLSCEQNLNHDAMYWYRQDPGQGLRLIYYSQIVNDFQKGDIAEGYSVSREKKESFPLTVTSAQKNPTAFYLCASRVDKFPETQYFGPGTRLLVL.

The CDR3 coding sequence is TGTGCCAGCAGTTCCCCGGGGCAAACTAACTATGGCTACACCTTC. Protein product: CASSSPGQTNYGYTF. J is TRBJ1-2 and V is TRBV6-5; TRBD1 is a possible D gene (5 bases). Germline V gives CDR1 MNHEY, CDR2 SVGAGI. V was clipped by 4 bases and J by 0 bases, with 12 bases between them. CDR3 size: 15 residues.

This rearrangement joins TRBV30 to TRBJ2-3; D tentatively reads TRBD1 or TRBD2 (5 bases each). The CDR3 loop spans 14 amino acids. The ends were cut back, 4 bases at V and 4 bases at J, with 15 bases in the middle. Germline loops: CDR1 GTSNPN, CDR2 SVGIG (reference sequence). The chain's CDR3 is CAWNLGTGADTQYF. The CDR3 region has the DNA TGTGCCTGGAATTTAGGGACCGGCGCAGATACGCAGTATTTT.

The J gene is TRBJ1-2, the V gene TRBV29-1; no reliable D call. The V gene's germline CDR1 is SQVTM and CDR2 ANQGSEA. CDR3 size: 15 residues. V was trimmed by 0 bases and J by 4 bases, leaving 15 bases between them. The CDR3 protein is CSVEEWRKGVYGYTF. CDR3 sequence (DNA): TGCAGCGTTGAAGAATGGAGAAAGGGCGTCTATGGCTACACCTTC.

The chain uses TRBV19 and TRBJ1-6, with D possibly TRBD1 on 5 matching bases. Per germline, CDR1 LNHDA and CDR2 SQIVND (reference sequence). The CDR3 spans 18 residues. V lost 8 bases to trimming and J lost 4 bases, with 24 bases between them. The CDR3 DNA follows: TGTGCCAGTGCCCTACGATATCAGGGCCGAAGTTATAATTCACCCCTCCACTTT. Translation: CASALRYQGRSYNSPLHF.

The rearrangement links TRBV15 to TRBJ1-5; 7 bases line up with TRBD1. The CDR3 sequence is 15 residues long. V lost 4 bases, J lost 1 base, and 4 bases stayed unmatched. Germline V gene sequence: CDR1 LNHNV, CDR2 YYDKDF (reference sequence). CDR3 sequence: CATSTGGGSNQPQHF. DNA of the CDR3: TGTGCCACCAGCACAGGAGGGGGCAGCAATCAGCCCCAGCATTTT.

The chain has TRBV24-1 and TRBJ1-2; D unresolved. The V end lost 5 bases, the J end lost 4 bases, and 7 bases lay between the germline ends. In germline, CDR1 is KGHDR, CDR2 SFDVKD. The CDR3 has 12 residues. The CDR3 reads CATSAGSYGYTF. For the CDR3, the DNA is TGTGCCACCAGTGCTGGCAGCTATGGCTACACCTTC.

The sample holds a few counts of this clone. CDR3 residues: CASSWDRGLLTGELFF. DNA for the CDR3: TGTGCCAGCAGCTGGGACAGGGGGCTGCTGACCGGGGAGCTGTTTTTT. The chain recombines TRBV7-2 with TRBJ2-2; 12 bases match TRBD1. The CDR3 has 16 residues. CDR1 is SGHTA and CDR2 is FQGNSA in the germline V gene. Unmatched junction bases numbered 5, after V lost 4 bases and J lost 5 bases.

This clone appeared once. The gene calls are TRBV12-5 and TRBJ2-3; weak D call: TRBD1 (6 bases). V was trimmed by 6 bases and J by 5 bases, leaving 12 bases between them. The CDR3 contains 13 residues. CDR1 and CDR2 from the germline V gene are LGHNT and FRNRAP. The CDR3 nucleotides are TGTGCTAGTGGCCCTGTACAGGGAGATACGCAGTATTTT. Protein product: CASGPVQGDTQYF.

The CDR3: CASSRQGQPNTGELFF. CDR3 sequence (DNA): TGTGCCAGCAGCCGGCAGGGACAGCCGAACACCGGGGAGCTGTTTTTT. The chain combines TRBV7-2 with TRBJ2-2; 7 bases map to TRBD1. CDR3 length: 16 residues. V shed 5 bases, J shed 0 bases, and the junction held 6 bases outside the gene matches. Germline V lookup: CDR1 SGHTA, CDR2 FQGNSA.

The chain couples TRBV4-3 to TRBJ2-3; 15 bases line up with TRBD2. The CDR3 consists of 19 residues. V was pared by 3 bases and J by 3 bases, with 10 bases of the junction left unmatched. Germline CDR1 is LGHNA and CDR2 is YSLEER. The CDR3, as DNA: TGCGCCAGCAGCCACGGACTAGCGGGGGGGCTAAGTTCGACAGATACGCAGTATTTT. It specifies CASSHGLAGGLSSTDTQYF.